This T cell receptor beta chain emerged from a study of cytomegalovirus exposure and HLA in healthy donors. Notes on the study in general: In a later analysis, TCR beta V- and J-gene trimming was associated with a missense DCLRE1C variant. Among TCR beta chains of equal frequency, HLA-associated ones were more clonally expanded in a later analysis. Researchers left out some V segments, among them TRBV6-2 and TRBV6-3, as indistinguishable.

CDR1 is MDHEN, CDR2 SYDVKM, per germline. The V end lost 1 base, the J end lost 3 bases, and 12 bases lay between the germline ends. The CDR3 sequence is 16 residues long. Comments on this clone: What it binds is not known.

The PCR made use of 60 Vbeta and 13 Jbeta primers. Assay used: immunoSEQ multiplex PCR; TCRdb lists only in-frame clones, some missing. The top ten hold roughly 1.9% of the sample, which has about 200,000 clones, over 60% seen once. The sample comprised PBMCs. The origin of this receptor is a male donor in good health and CMV-seronegative. This chain uses TRBV28 with TRBJ2-2; D possibly corresponds to TRBD1 (6 bases). The CDR3 region is CASSLFSGADTGELFF. CDR3 coding DNA: TGTGCCAGCAGTTTATTCTCAGGGGCGGACACCGGGGAGCTGTTTTTT.